The 5 T cell receptor beta chains listed next were all sequenced from one sample in a study of T cell responses to AZD1222 COVID-19 vaccine. Libraries were prepared by immunoSEQ multiplex PCR; TCRdb keeps only in-frame clonotypes and omits some of them. The sample contains approximately 180,000 clones, roughly 91% of which appear only once. The sample was peripheral blood, taken on day 0 of AZD1222 vaccination. The receptors stem from an adult in good health.

V and J are TRBV20-1 and TRBJ1-6; 7 nucleotides line up with TRBD1. The CDR3 is 15 residues long. Germline V gives CDR1 DFQATT, CDR2 SNEGSKA (reference sequence). V shed 3 bases and J 6 bases; nucleotides not matched to a gene: 8. This CDR3 is CSASGQAVTNSPLHF. CDR3 nucleotides: TGCAGTGCTAGTGGACAGGCTGTTACTAATTCACCCCTCCACTTT.

J is TRBJ2-2 and V is TRBV4-2; D not certain. In germline, CDR1 is LGHNA, CDR2 YNFKEQ. The CDR3 contains 14 residues. V was pared by 3 bases and J by 4 bases, with 9 bases between. The CDR3 here is CASSHDPVTGELFF. For the CDR3, the DNA is TGTGCCAGCAGCCACGATCCGGTCACCGGGGAGCTGTTTTTT.

The genes are TRBV28 and TRBJ1-4; D may be TRBD1 (6 bases). V lost 6 bases and J lost 5, with 19 bases in between. Germline-derived CDR1 and CDR2 are MDHEN and SYDVKM. The CDR3 runs 16 residues. CDR3 amino acids: CASSRGGGTGNEKLFF. CDR3 coding DNA: TGTGCCAGCAGCCGAGGGGGGGGCACCGGGAATGAAAAACTGTTTTTT.

This rearrangement joins TRBV24-1 to TRBJ2-3, with D hard to call. V was pared by 3 bases and J by 5 bases, with 8 bases between. CDR3 length equals 13 residues. The germline V gene has CDR1 KGHDR and CDR2 SFDVKD. The chain's CDR3 is CATSDRTEDTQYF. The CDR3 DNA reads as TGTGCCACCAGTGATCGGACCGAAGATACGCAGTATTTT.

CDR3 residues: CASSPNRGGYTF. The CDR3 DNA reads TGTGCCAGCAGCCCTAACCGGGGTGGCTACACCTTC. V and J are TRBV14 and TRBJ1-2; unclear D gene. The CDR3 runs 12 residues. Germline V gives CDR1 SGHDN, CDR2 FVKESK. Trimming removed 4 bases from V and 7 bases from J, with 10 bases in between.